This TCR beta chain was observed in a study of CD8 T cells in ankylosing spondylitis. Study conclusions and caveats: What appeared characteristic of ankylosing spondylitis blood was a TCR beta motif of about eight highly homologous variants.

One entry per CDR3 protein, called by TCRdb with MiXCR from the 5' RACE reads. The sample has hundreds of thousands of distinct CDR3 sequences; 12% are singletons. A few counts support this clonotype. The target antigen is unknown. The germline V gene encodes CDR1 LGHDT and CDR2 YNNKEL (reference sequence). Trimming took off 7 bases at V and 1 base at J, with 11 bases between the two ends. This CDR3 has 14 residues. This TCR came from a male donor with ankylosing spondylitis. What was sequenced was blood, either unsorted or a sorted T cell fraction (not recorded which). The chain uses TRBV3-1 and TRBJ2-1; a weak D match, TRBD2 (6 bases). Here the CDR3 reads CASNHAGSYNEQFF. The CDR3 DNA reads TGTGCCAGCAACCACGCGGGGTCCTACAATGAGCAGTTCTTC.